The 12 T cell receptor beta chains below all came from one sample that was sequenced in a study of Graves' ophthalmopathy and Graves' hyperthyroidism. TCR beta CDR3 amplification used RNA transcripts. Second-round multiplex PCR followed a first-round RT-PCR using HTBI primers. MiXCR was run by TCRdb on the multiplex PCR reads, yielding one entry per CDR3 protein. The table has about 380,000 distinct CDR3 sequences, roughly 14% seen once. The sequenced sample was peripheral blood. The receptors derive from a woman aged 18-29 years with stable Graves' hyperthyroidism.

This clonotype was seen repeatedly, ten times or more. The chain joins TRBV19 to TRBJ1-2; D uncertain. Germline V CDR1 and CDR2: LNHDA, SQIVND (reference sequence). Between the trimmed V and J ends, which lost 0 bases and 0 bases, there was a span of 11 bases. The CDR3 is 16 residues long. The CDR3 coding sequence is TGTGCCAGTAGTATAGATGGGCGGAACGCTAACTATGGCTACACCTTC. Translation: CASSIDGRNANYGYTF. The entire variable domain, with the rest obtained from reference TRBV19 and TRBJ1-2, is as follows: DGGITQSPKYLFRKEGQNVTLSCEQNLNHDAMYWYRQDPGQGLRLIYYSQIVNDFQKGDIAEGYSVSREKKESFPLTVTSAQKNPTAFYLCASSIDGRNANYGYTFGSGTRLTVV.

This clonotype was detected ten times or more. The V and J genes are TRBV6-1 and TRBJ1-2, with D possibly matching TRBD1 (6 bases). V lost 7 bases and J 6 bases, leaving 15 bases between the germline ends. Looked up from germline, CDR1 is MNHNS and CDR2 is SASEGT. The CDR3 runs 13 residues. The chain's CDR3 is CASKNPRTDGYTF. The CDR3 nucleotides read TGTGCCAGCAAGAACCCCAGGACAGATGGCTACACCTTC.

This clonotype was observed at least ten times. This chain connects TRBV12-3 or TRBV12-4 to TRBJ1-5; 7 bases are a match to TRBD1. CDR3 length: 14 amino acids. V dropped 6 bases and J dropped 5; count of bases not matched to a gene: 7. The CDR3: CASRPTGADQPQHF. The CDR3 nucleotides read TGTGCCAGCAGACCTACAGGGGCCGATCAGCCCCAGCATTTT.

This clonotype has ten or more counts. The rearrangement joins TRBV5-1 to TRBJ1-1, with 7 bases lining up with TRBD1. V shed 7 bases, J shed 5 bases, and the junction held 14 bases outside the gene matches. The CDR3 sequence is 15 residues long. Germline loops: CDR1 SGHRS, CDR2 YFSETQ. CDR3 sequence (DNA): TGCGCCAGCCGATCCTCGGCGGGACAGAAAACTGAAGCTTTCTTT. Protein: CASRSSAGQKTEAFF. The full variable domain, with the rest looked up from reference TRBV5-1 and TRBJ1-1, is KAGVTQTPRYLIKTRGQQVTLSCSPISGHRSVSWYQQTPGQGLQFLFEYFSETQRNKGNFPGRFSGRQFSNSRSEMNVSTLELGDSALYLCASRSSAGQKTEAFFGQGTRLTVV.

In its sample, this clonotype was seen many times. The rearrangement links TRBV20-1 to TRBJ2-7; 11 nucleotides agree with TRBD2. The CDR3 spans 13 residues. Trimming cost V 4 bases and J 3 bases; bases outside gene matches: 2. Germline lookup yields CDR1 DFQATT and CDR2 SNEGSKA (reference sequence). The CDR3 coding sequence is TGCAGTGCTATTAGCGGGGGGGGCTACGAGCAGTACTTC. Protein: CSAISGGGYEQYF.

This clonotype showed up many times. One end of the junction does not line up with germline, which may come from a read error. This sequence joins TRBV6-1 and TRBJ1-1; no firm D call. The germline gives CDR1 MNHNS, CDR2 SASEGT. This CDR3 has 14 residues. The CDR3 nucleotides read TGTGCCAGCAGTAAAGCGGGGATGAACACTGAAGCTTTCTTT. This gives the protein CASSKAGMNTEAFF.

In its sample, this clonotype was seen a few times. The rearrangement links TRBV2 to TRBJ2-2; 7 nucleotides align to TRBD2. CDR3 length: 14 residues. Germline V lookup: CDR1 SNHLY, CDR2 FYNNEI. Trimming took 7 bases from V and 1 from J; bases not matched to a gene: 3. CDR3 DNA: TGTGCCAGCATGGAGCGGGGGAACACCGGGGAGCTGTTTTTT. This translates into CASMERGNTGELFF.

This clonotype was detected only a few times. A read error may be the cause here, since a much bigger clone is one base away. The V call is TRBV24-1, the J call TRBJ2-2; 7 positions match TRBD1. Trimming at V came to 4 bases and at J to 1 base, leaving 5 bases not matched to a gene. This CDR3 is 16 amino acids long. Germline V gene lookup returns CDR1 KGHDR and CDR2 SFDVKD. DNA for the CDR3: TGTGCCACCAGTGACCCCGGGACAGAGAACACCGGGGAGCTGTTTTTT. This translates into CATSDPGTENTGELFF.

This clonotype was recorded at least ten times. This CDR3 is CASSEEEEGASSYEQYF. In nucleotides, the CDR3 is TGTGCCAGCAGTGAGGAGGAGGAAGGGGCGAGCTCCTACGAGCAGTACTTC. The genes are TRBV2 and TRBJ2-7; D possibly uses TRBD1 or TRBD2 (5 bases each). The germline V gene has CDR1 SNHLY and CDR2 FYNNEI. CDR3 size: 17 residues. Trimming left V 3 bases short and J 0 bases short, with 18 bases between.

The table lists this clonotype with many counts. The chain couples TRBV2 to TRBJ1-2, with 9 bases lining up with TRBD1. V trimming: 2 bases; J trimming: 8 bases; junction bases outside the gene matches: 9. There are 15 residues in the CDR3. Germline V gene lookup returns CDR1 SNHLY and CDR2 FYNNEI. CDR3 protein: CASSEYRDRERGYTF. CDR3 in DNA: TGTGCCAGCAGTGAATACCGGGACAGGGAACGGGGCTACACCTTC.

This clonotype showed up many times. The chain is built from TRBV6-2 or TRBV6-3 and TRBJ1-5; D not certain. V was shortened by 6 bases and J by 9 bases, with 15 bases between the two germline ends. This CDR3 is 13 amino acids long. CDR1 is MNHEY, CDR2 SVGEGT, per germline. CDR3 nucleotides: TGTGCCAGCAGCTCCCAAAACAACGGGCCCCAGCATTTT. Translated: CASSSQNNGPQHF.

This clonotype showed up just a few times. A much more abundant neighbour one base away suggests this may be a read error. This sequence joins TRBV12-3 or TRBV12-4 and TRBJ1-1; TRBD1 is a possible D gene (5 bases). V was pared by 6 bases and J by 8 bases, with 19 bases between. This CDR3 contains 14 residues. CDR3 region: CASSLGRWPGEAFF. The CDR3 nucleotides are TGTGCCAGCAGCCTGGGACGGTGGCCCGGGGAAGCTTTCTTT.